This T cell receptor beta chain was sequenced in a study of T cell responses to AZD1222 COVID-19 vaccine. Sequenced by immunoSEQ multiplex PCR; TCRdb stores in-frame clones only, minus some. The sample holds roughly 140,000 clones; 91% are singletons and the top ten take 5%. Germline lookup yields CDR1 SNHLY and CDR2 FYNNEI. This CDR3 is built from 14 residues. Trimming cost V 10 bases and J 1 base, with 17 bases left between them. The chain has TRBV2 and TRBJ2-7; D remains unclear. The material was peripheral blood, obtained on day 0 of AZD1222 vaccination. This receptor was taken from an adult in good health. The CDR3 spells CATSPEKWSYEQYF. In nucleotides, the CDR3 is TGTGCCACCTCTCCCGAAAAGTGGTCCTACGAGCAGTACTTC.